The 28 T cell receptor beta chains given below trace back to one sample, sequenced in a study of metastatic and nonmetastatic thyroid tumors (dated by TCRdb to the early 2020s). Receptors were amplified or captured by PCR. The sequencer was an Illumina HiSeq 4000. The raw public reads went through TCRdb reprocessing: fastp at Q25, MiXCR clone calling, in-frame beta chains kept. The sample table holds some 31,000 clones, of which roughly a fifth were seen once. The ten largest clones represent roughly a fifth of the sample. No treatment had been received by any patient before thyroid surgery. Sequences were obtained from blood. The receptor source for this set is a female donor with papillary thyroid cancer or a benign thyroid nodule (not recorded which). Some clones in this sample may be carry-over from other donors' samples.

This clone came up many times. This chain connects TRBV11-2 to TRBJ2-6; D unclear. Trimming removed 5 bases at V and 0 bases at J, with 2 bases between. Germline V gene data show CDR1 as SGHAT and CDR2 as FQNNGV. CDR3 length: 13 residues. CDR3 sequence: CASSISGANVLTF. In DNA form, the CDR3 reads TGTGCCAGCAGCATCTCTGGGGCCAACGTCCTGACTTTC.

This clone was seen repeatedly, ten times or more. The J gene is TRBJ2-1, the V gene TRBV4-2; D is ambiguous. The germline CDR1 and CDR2 sequences are LGHNA and YNFKEQ. V was cut by 1 base and J by 8 bases, with 6 bases left in between. The CDR3 length is 12 residues. CDR3 coding DNA: TGTGCCAGCAGCCAAGCCGTCGATGAGCAGTTCTTC. Amino acids: CASSQAVDEQFF.

The table lists this clone with many counts. V is TRBV27 and J is TRBJ2-1; unclear D gene. The CDR3 runs to 11 residues. V was pared by 8 bases and J by 5 bases, with 7 bases between. CDR1 is MNHEY and CDR2 is SMNVEV in the germline V gene (reference sequence). The DNA of the CDR3 is TGTGCCAGCGGACGGAACAATGAGCAGTTCTTC. This translates into CASGRNNEQFF.

This clone was seen repeatedly, ten times or more. A junction end diverges from the germline sequence, so it may reflect a read error. This chain uses TRBV12-3 or TRBV12-4 with TRBJ2-7; D is unclear. The CDR3 has 14 residues. This chain's CDR3 is CASTSSASSDEQYF. CDR3 DNA: TGTGCCAGCACCTCTTCCGCGAGCTCCGACGAGCAGTACTTC.

Regarding this clone: This may come from a read error, since a much larger clone is one base off. This rearrangement joins TRBV5-1 to TRBJ1-1; D unresolved. There are 15 residues in the CDR3. CDR1 and CDR2 from the germline V gene are SGHRS and YFSETQ. The germline V and J ends were trimmed by 1 base and 3 bases, with 13 bases remaining between them. CDR3 in amino acids: CASSLTSAMDTEAFF. In DNA form, the CDR3 reads TGCGCCAGCAGCTTGACGTCGGCGATGGACACTGAAGCTTTCTTT.

In its sample, this clone was seen many times. The V gene is TRBV2, the J gene TRBJ1-6; the match to TRBD1 covers 9 bases. This CDR3 spans 16 amino acids. The V gene's germline CDR1 is SNHLY and CDR2 FYNNEI. J was trimmed by 4 bases and V by 6 bases; bases with no gene match: 7. The CDR3 DNA follows: TGTGCCAGCAGCCAAATAGGACAGGGGTATAATTCACCCCTCCACTTT. Translation: CASSQIGQGYNSPLHF. The whole variable domain, filled in from reference TRBV2 and TRBJ1-6, reads EPEVTQTPSHQVTQMGQEVILRCVPISNHLYFYWYRQILGQKVEFLVSFYNNEISEKSEIFDDQFSVERPDGSNFTLKIRSTKLEDSAMYFCASSQIGQGYNSPLHFGNGTRLTVT.

The sample holds many counts of this clone. This chain connects TRBV12-3 or TRBV12-4 to TRBJ2-5, with 10 bases identical to TRBD2. CDR3 length: 16 amino acids. The V and J ends lost 6 bases and 1 base, in that order; junction bases with no gene match: 8. CDR3 loop: CASSHPSGGIQETQYF. The CDR3 region has the DNA TGTGCCAGCAGCCACCCTAGCGGGGGCATCCAAGAGACCCAGTACTTC.

The chain combines TRBV6-2 or TRBV6-3 with TRBJ2-6, with 8 positions matching TRBD1. CDR1 is MNHEY and CDR2 is SVGEGT in the germline V gene. The CDR3 extends over 15 amino acids. V lost 6 bases, J lost 2 bases, and 3 bases stayed unmatched. The CDR3 DNA reads TGTGCCAGCAGGCCGACAGGGGCTGGGGCCAACGTCCTGACTTTC. Its translation: CASRPTGAGANVLTF.

J is TRBJ1-2 and V is TRBV10-1, with D possibly TRBD1 on 5 matching bases. Trimming took 0 bases from V and 2 from J, leaving 7 bases between them. Germline values: CDR1 WNHNN, CDR2 SYGVQD (reference sequence). The CDR3 runs to 14 residues. CDR3 nucleotide sequence: TGCGCCAGCAGTGAGTCGGGACGGAACTATGGCTACACCTTC. This encodes CASSESGRNYGYTF.

By its share, this clone is medium-sized. The chain couples TRBV6-1 to TRBJ2-7, with D possibly TRBD2 on 5 matching bases. CDR1 is MNHNS, CDR2 SASEGT, per germline. Trimming took 10 bases from V and 4 from J, leaving 5 bases between them. The CDR3 runs 9 residues. The CDR3 is CATGYEQYF. The CDR3 nucleotides read TGTGCCACGGGATACGAGCAGTACTTC.

This chain's CDR3 is CATSRGANTGELFF. CDR3 in DNA: TGTGCCACCAGCAGAGGAGCGAACACCGGGGAGCTGTTTTTT. The chain carries TRBV15 and TRBJ2-2; D is unresolved. CDR1 is LNHNV, CDR2 YYDKDF, per germline (reference sequence). The V end was cut by 1 base, the J end by 0 bases, with 3 bases between. CDR3 length equals 14 residues.

This clone was found a few times. The chain carries TRBV7-2 and TRBJ2-1, with D possibly TRBD1 on 6 matching bases. Germline V lookup: CDR1 SGHTA, CDR2 FQGNSA. Between the trimmed V and J ends, which lost 3 bases and 6 bases, there was a span of 6 bases. The CDR3 spans 12 residues. CDR3 nucleotides: TGTGCCAGCAGCTTCAGGGGCAATGAGCAGTTCTTC. Amino acids: CASSFRGNEQFF.

This clone was found a few times. The rearrangement uses TRBV6-4 and TRBJ1-6, with unresolved D. CDR3 length: 16 residues. V was pared by 3 bases and J by 7 bases, with 16 bases between. Germline V lookup: CDR1 MRHNA, CDR2 SNTAGT. The CDR3 DNA reads TGTGCCAGCAGTGAAGATCCTCTGGGAGGAAATTCACCCCTCCACTTT. It specifies CASSEDPLGGNSPLHF.

This clone showed up many times. A single base separates this from a much larger clone, so it may be a read error. The genes are TRBV6-1 and TRBJ2-1; TRBD1 matches 7 bases. CDR1 is MNHNS and CDR2 is SASEGT in the germline V gene. Germline trimming cut 6 bases from V and 3 bases from J; bases unmatched to any gene: 5. This CDR3 is 14 amino acids long. In DNA, the CDR3 is TGTGCCAGCAGCCGGGCAGGGGGCTACAATGAGCAGTTCTTC. Translation gives CASSRAGGYNEQFF.

The chain employs TRBV2 and TRBJ2-1; a possible D gene is TRBD2 (5 bases). Deletions cut 3 bases from V and 5 bases from J, with 11 bases between. Looked up from germline, CDR1 is SNHLY and CDR2 is FYNNEI. The CDR3 covers 14 residues. CDR3 nucleotide sequence: TGTGCCAGCAGTGAGGATGGACTCGACAATGAGCAGTTCTTC. Translation gives CASSEDGLDNEQFF.

This clone has a handful of counts. The chain employs TRBV6-1 and TRBJ1-1; D is undetermined. The germline gives CDR1 MNHNS, CDR2 SASEGT. This CDR3 comprises 14 residues. V lost 7 bases and J 3 bases, leaving 15 bases between the germline ends. The CDR3 is CASTVRLVDTEAFF. The CDR3 bases are TGTGCCAGCACGGTCCGGCTTGTGGACACTGAAGCTTTCTTT.

This clone was seen repeatedly, ten times or more. DNA for the CDR3: TGTGCCAGCAGGGTAACGAACACTGAAGCTTTCTTT. It codes for CASRVTNTEAFF. The V and J genes are TRBV2 and TRBJ1-1; D uncertain. CDR1 and CDR2 (germline): SNHLY, FYNNEI. V was shortened by 6 bases and J by 1 base, with 6 bases between the two germline ends. CDR3 length: 12 amino acids.

The sample holds a few counts of this clone. The CDR3 here is CASSERRGSDTGELFF. As DNA, the CDR3 is TGCGCCAGCAGTGAAAGGCGCGGGAGTGACACCGGGGAGCTGTTTTTT. The chain recombines TRBV10-2 with TRBJ2-2; 7 nucleotides match TRBD2. This CDR3 is 16 amino acids long. CDR1 is WSHSY and CDR2 is SAAADI in the germline V gene. V lost 3 bases, J lost 3 bases, and 7 bases stayed unmatched.

This chain connects TRBV19 to TRBJ2-2, with 10 bases lining up with TRBD1. Germline loops: CDR1 LNHDA, CDR2 SQIVND (reference sequence). The CDR3 is 17 amino acids. The V segment lost 6 bases and the J segment 6 bases; nucleotides outside the gene matches: 13. CDR3 amino acids: CASSTRVGQGDAGELFF. The CDR3 region has the DNA TGTGCCAGTAGCACCCGCGTCGGACAGGGGGACGCCGGGGAGCTGTTTTTT.

This clone came up many times. This chain links TRBV9 with TRBJ1-4, with 9 bases lining up with TRBD1. J gave up 2 bases and V 3 bases, and 2 bases lay outside the gene matches. Germline V gene data show CDR1 as SGDLS and CDR2 as YYNGEE. The CDR3 has 15 amino acids. The CDR3 DNA follows: TGTGCCAGCAGCGATACAGGGGGCACTAATGAAAAACTGTTTTTT. Residues: CASSDTGGTNEKLFF. The whole variable domain, filled in from reference TRBV9 and TRBJ1-4, reads DSGVTQTPKHLITATGQRVTLRCSPRSGDLSVYWYQQSLDQGLQFLIQYYNGEERAKGNILERFSAQQFPDLHSELNLSSLELGDSALYFCASSDTGGTNEKLFFGSGTQLSVL.

This clone was seen at least ten times. Other DNA sequences in this specimen translate into the identical CDR3. This chain connects TRBV5-4 to TRBJ2-7; 8 bases are a match to TRBD1. With V trimmed by 4 bases and J by 6 bases, 9 bases remained unmatched. Germline V gene data show CDR1 as SGHNT and CDR2 as YYREEE (reference sequence). The CDR3 loop spans 14 amino acids. Written as DNA, the CDR3 is TGTGCCAGCAGCGGCCGGGACAGGTCTCTCGAGCAGTACTTC. Residues: CASSGRDRSLEQYF.

In its sample, this clone was seen a few times. The chain is built from TRBV28 and TRBJ2-5; a possible D gene is TRBD1 (6 bases). The V gene lost 6 bases and the J gene lost 5 bases, with 16 bases spanning the gap. CDR3 length equals 14 residues. Germline V gene data show CDR1 as MDHEN and CDR2 as SYDVKM. CDR3 sequence reads: CASSYSAGAETQYF. The CDR3 DNA is TGTGCCAGCAGCTACTCCGCAGGGGCCGAGACCCAGTACTTC.

V usage is TRBV3-1 and J usage is TRBJ1-1; no firm D call. Germline V lookup: CDR1 LGHDT, CDR2 YNNKEL (reference sequence). Trimming pared 1 base from V and 4 bases from J, leaving 10 bases between. This CDR3 has 14 residues. CDR3 DNA sequence: TGTGCCAGCAGCCAAGGAGGCCATGGCACTGAAGCTTTCTTT. It is translated as CASSQGGHGTEAFF. The variable domain in full, completed from reference TRBV3-1 and TRBJ1-1, reads DTAVSQTPKYLVTQMGNDKSIKCEQNLGHDTMYWYKQDSKKFLKIMFSYNNKELIINETVPNRFSPKSPDKAHLNLHINSLELGDSAVYFCASSQGGHGTEAFFGQGTRLTVV.

The table lists this clone with many counts. This chain uses TRBV5-1 with TRBJ2-5, with D possibly called TRBD1 or TRBD2 (5 bases each). The CDR3 length is 13 residues. Trimming left V 4 bases short and J 3 bases short, with 10 bases between. Germline V gene lookup returns CDR1 SGHRS and CDR2 YFSETQ. Written as DNA, the CDR3 is TGCGCCAGCAGCGGGACGGAAGAAGAGACCCAGTACTTC. Its translation is CASSGTEEETQYF.

CDR3 in DNA: TGTGCCAGCAGCCAAGGTTCTACGCAGTATTTT. It yields the protein CASSQGSTQYF. The chain employs TRBV3-1 and TRBJ2-3; no clear D. The germline V and J ends were trimmed by 1 base and 8 bases, with 4 bases remaining between them. This CDR3 has 11 residues. From germline, CDR1 is LGHDT and CDR2 YNNKEL (reference sequence).

The V and J genes are TRBV6-1 and TRBJ1-1, with unresolved D. Germline CDR1 and CDR2: MNHNS and SASEGT. The ends were cut back, 7 bases at V and 4 bases at J, with 7 bases in the middle. The CDR3 loop spans 11 amino acids. The CDR3 DNA sequence: TGTGCCAGCATGGGAGGCACTGAAGCTTTCTTT. Amino acids: CASMGGTEAFF.

This chain uses TRBV4-1 with TRBJ2-7; tentative D call: TRBD2 (5 bases). This CDR3 has 14 residues. Trimming shortened V by 5 bases and J by 6 bases, and 17 bases separated the two germline ends. Germline CDR1 MGHRA, CDR2 YSYEKL. The CDR3 coding sequence is TGCGCCAGCAGCTTGAGGGATCAACCCAGCGAGCAGTACTTC. Translation: CASSLRDQPSEQYF.

This clone was seen more than once but under ten times. V gene TRBV19 combines with J gene TRBJ2-7; 12 bases match TRBD2. The CDR3 has 14 residues. V was pared by 4 bases and J by 6 bases, with 4 bases of the junction left unmatched. From germline, CDR1 is LNHDA and CDR2 SQIVND (reference sequence). The CDR3 reads CASSTLAGGTEQYF. The CDR3 DNA is TGTGCCAGTAGTACCCTAGCGGGAGGGACCGAGCAGTACTTC.